Below, one T cell receptor beta chain is given with its context. What antigen it recognizes has not been identified. Per-nucleotide qualities are absent, and no much larger clonotype sits a single base away. Interpreted using the paper, the time point label stands for: baseline before first vaccination. Samples from vaccinated people were obtained from the UK trials COV001 and COV002, which included a single-blind randomized controlled phase 2/3 trial of AZD1222 (ChAdOx1 nCoV-19) in healthy adults. For TCRbeta chain sequencing, PBMC samples were collected from trial participants at day 0 and at day 28 after the second dose. Unmatched junction bases come to 10, with V trimmed by 6 bases and J by 7 bases. The CDR3 numbers 16 residues from cysteine through phenylalanine. The CDR3 DNA has 48 bases and is translated from base 1. The germline V gene encodes CDR1 LGHDT and CDR2 YNNKEL (reference sequence).

The sample originates from a study of T cell responses to AZD1222 COVID-19 vaccine (dated by TCRdb to about 2021). With regard to the full study: AZD1222 recipients whose second dose came at about 4 weeks and those whose second dose came at about 12 weeks were combined into one group, since spike-specific TCR depth and breadth did not differ between the two schedules. A total of 233 trial participants underwent TCR sequencing, of whom 207 received two doses of AZD1222 and about 25 received two doses of the MenACWY control vaccine. Enrollment into the trials was organized by age into subgroups of 18-55, 56-69 and 70-plus years, and those subgroups contained approximately 150, 30 and 60 TCR-sequenced participants, respectively.

The CDR3 regions of human TCRbeta chains were analyzed by immunosequencing. In the original analysis: TCRs in the repertoires were compared against a reference library of SARS-CoV-2-specific TCRs that had been generated with the MIRA antigen-specificity platform. Breadth meant the fraction of unique TCRs that were SARS-CoV-2-associated, whereas depth meant the fraction of total T cells that were SARS-CoV-2-associated. Each spike-specific TCR was assigned to its reactive spike region and to a CD4 or CD8 class using the MIRA data. Log10-transformed breadth and depth values were compared by one-way ANOVA with Sidak's multiple comparisons tests. TCRdb retrieved this table from immuneACCESS and kept in-frame rearrangements only. Not all clones are present; in checked studies, unresolved V genes account for under half, and no reason is known for the remainder. Clonal size and the V and J genes are those of that table, whereas D and trimming came from the DNA. This sample has approximately 120,000 clones in its table, and 70% to 90% of those were observed once. Under 20% of the sample belongs to the ten largest clones.

Results and caveats for the whole study, not just this receptor: Because no day 14 peak-response samples were available, the repertoires could be characterized only after the peak T cell response. Participants were mostly white British, with more females than males. The authors suggested clonal diversity may have been underestimated. Reportedly, almost half of the unique spike-specific TCRs recognized epitopes lying outside the regions that are mutated in the B.1.351 and B.1.1.7 variants. After two AZD1222 doses, spike-specific TCR breadth and depth were significantly higher than at day 0 and than in MenACWY recipients. Vaccine-associated CD4 TCRs spanned the whole spike protein, with dominant responses in regions 160-218 and 743-854. The 56-69-year group was small, and its depth increase did not reach significance, likely because of low power. Conclusions about previously exposed vaccinees were limited because only 6 or 7 AZD1222 recipients were SARS-CoV-2 seropositive at baseline.

The sequence was collected from an adult in good health. The material sequenced was peripheral blood, taken on day 0 of AZD1222 vaccination. The rearranged chain carries TRBV3-1 (or the pseudogene TRBV3-2) and TRBJ2-1, with 12 bases aligning to TRBD2. The DNA reads as follows: TGTGCCAGCAGGCCCCCGGGACTAGCGGGTGCTAATGAGCAGTTCTTC. It is translated as CASRPPGLAGANEQFF.